This T cell receptor (beta chain) was recorded in a study of a mutant IDH1 vaccine in newly diagnosed glioma. About the study: Patients received eight vaccinations in weeks 1, 3, 5, 7, 11, 15, 19, 23. Patients were pretreated with radiotherapy, temozolomide, or both, mostly both. Of treated patients, around 60% were men and about 38% women, averaging around 44 years. Study-wide results and caveats: It seemed that pseudoprogression was not linked to changes in the top peripheral T cell clonotypes.

Looked up from germline, CDR1 is MDHEN and CDR2 is SYDVKM. V shed 8 bases and J 7 bases; nucleotides not matched to a gene: 4. This CDR3 is built from 13 residues. Remarks on this clone: As yet, its antigen is unknown.

This table comes from immunoSEQ multiplex PCR, and its TCRdb copy is limited to in-frame clones, with some not included. The data contain 40,000 or so clones, 90% to 95% of them seen just once; the ten biggest clones take up approximately 2.4%. Time point meaning: week 5, during vaccination. Alongside topical imiquimod, each dose of vaccine comprised 300 ug of mutant IDH1 20-mer peptide. This TCR was recovered from a man aged 50-59 years with glioma. This chain links TRBV28 with TRBJ2-2; 10 nucleotides match TRBD2. This specimen was PBMCs, taken from a glioma patient whose treatment included an IDH1 peptide vaccine. This CDR3 reads CASLAGEVGELFF. DNA of the CDR3: TGTGCCAGCCTAGCGGGAGAGGTCGGGGAGCTGTTTTTT.